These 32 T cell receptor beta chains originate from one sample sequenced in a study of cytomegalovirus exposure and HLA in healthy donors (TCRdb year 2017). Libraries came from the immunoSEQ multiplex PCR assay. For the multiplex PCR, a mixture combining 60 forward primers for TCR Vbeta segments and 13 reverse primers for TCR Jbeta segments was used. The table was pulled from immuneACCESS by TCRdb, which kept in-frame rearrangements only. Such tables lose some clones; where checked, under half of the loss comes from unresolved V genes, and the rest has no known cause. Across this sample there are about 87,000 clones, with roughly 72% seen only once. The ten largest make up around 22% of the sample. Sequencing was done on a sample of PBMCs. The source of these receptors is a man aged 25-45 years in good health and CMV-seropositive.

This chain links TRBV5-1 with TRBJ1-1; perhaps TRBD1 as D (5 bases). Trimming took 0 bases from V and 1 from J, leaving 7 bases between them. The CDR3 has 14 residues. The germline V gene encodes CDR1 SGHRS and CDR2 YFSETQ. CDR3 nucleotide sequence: TGCGCCAGCAGCTTGGGACAGTCGAACACTGAAGCTTTCTTT. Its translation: CASSLGQSNTEAFF.

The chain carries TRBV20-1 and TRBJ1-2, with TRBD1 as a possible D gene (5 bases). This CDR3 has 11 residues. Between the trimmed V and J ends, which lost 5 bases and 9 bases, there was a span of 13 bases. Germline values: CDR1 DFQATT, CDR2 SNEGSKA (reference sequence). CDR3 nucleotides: TGCAGTGCTGGGCGGGACGGGAGCTACACCTTC. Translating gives CSAGRDGSYTF.

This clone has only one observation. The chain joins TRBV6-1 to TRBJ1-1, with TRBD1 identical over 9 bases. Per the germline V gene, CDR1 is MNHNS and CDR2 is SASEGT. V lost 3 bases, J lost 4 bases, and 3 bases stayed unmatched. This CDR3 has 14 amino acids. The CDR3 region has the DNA TGTGCCAGCAGTGAGACAGGGGGTCGCACTGAAGCTTTCTTT. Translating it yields CASSETGGRTEAFF.

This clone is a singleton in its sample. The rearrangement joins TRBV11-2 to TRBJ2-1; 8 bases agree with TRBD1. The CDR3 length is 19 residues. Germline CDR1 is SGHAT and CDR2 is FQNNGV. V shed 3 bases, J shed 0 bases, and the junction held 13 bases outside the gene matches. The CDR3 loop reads CASSFPGTGLFSSYNEQFF. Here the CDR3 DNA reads TGTGCCAGCAGCTTTCCCGGGACAGGCCTTTTCAGCTCCTACAATGAGCAGTTCTTC.

The CDR3, as DNA: TGTGCCAGTACGGGACGGAGCGGGAATCAGCCCCAGCATTTT. Its translation is CASTGRSGNQPQHF. The rearrangement links TRBV19 to TRBJ1-5, with a possible D match to TRBD1 (5 bases). The V end lost 7 bases, the J end lost 4 bases, and 14 bases lay between the germline ends. The CDR3 is made up of 14 amino acids. CDR1 and CDR2 from the germline V gene are LNHDA and SQIVND (reference sequence).

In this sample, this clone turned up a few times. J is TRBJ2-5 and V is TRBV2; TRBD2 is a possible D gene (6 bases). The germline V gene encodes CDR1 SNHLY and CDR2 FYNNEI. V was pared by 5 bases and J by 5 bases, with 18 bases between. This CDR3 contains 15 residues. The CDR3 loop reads CASSQNAGRLETQYF. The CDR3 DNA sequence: TGTGCCAGCAGTCAGAATGCGGGGCGCCTGGAGACCCAGTACTTC.

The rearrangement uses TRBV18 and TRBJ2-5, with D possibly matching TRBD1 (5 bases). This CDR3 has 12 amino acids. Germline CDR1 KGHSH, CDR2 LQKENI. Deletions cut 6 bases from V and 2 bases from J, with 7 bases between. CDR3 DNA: TGTGCCAGCTCCCGACAGCAAGAGACCCAGTACTTC. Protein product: CASSRQQETQYF.

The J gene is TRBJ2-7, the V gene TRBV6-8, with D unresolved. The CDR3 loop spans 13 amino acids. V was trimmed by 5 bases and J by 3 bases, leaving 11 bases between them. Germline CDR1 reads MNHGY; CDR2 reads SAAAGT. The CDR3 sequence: CASSPRSLYEQYF. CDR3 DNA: TGTGCCAGCAGTCCCCGGTCACTCTACGAGCAGTACTTC.

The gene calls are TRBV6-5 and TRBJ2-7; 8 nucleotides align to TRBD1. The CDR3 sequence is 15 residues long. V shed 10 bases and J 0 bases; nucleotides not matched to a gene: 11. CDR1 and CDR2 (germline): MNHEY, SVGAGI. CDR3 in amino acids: CATIVTGGSSYEQYF. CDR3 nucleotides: TGTGCCACCATAGTTACAGGGGGGAGCTCCTACGAGCAGTACTTC.

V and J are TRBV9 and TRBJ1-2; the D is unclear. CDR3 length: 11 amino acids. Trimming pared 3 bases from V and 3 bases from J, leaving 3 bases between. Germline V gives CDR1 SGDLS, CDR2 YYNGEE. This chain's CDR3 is CASSAYYGYTF. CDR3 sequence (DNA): TGTGCCAGCAGCGCGTACTATGGCTACACCTTC.

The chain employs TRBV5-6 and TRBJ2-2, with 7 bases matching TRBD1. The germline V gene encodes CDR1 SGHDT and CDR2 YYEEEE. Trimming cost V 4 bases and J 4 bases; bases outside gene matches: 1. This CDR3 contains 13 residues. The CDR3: CASSGTATGELFF. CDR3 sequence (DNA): TGTGCCAGCAGCGGGACAGCCACCGGGGAGCTGTTTTTT.

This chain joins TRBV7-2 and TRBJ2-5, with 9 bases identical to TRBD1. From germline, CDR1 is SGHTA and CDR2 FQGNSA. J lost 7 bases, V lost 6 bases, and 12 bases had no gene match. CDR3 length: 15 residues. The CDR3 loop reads CASREPGQGLGTQYF. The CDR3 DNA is TGTGCCAGCAGAGAGCCGGGACAGGGTTTGGGGACCCAGTACTTC.

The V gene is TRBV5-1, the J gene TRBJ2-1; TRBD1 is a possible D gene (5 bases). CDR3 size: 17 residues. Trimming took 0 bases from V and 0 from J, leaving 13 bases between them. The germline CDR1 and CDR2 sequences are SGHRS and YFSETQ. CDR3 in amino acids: CASSLEGPASSYNEQFF. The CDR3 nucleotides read TGCGCCAGCAGCTTGGAGGGGCCGGCTAGCTCCTACAATGAGCAGTTCTTC.

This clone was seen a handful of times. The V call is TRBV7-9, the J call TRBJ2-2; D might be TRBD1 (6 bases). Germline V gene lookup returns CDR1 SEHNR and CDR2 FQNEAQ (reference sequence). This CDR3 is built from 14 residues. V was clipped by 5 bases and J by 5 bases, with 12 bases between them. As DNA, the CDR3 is TGTGCCAGCAGCCAGGACAGTAGGACCGGGGAGCTGTTTTTT. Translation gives CASSQDSRTGELFF.

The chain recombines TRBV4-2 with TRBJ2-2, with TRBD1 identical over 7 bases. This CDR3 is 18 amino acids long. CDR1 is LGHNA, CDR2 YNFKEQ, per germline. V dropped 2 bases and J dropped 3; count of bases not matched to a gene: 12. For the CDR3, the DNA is TGTGCCAGCAGCCAACGACGACAGGGAAGTAGGGACACCGGGGAGCTGTTTTTT. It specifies CASSQRRQGSRDTGELFF.

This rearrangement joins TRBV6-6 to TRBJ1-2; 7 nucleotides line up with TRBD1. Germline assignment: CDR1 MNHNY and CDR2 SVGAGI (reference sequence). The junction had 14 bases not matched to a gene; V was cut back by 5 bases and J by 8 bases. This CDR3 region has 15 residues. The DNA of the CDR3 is TGTGCCAGCAGTCAGGAACAGGGGAAAATAAGGGGCTACACCTTC. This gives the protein CASSQEQGKIRGYTF.

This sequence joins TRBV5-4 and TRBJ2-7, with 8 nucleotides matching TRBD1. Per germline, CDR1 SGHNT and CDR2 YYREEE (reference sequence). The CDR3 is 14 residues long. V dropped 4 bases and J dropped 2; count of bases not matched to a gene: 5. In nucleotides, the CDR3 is TGTGCCAGCAGCCACCGGACAGGGACCTACGAGCAGTACTTC. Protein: CASSHRTGTYEQYF.

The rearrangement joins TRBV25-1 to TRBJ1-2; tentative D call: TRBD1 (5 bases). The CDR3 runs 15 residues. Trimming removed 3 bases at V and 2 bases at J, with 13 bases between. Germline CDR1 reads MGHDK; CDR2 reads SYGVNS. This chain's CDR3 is CASSDGGGRNYGYTF. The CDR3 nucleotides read TGTGCCAGCAGTGATGGGGGGGGAAGAAACTATGGCTACACCTTC.

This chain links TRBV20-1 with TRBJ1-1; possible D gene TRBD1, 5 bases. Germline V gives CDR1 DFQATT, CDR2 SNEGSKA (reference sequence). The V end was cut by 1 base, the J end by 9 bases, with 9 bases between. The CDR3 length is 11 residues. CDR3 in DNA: TGCAGTGCTAGAGGCGGGACCCAAGCTTTCTTT. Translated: CSARGGTQAFF.

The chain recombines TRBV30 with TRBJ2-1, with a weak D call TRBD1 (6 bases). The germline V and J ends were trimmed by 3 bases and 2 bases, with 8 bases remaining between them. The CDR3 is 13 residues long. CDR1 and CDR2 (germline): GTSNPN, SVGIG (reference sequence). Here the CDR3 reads CAWRQGPYNEQFF. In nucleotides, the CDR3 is TGTGCCTGGAGACAGGGCCCCTACAATGAGCAGTTCTTC.

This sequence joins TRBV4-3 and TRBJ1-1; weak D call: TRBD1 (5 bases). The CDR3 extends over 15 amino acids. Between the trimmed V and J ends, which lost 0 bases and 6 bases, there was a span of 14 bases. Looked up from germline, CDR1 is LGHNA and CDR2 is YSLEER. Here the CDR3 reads CASSQDFARAAEAFF. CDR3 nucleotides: TGCGCCAGCAGCCAAGATTTCGCCAGGGCAGCTGAAGCTTTCTTT.

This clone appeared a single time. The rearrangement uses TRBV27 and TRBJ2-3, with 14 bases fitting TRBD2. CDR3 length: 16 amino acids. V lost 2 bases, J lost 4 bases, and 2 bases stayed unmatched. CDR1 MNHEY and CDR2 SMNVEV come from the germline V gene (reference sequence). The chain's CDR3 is CASSLGTSGSADTQYF. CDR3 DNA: TGTGCCAGCAGTTTAGGGACTAGCGGGAGCGCAGATACGCAGTATTTT.

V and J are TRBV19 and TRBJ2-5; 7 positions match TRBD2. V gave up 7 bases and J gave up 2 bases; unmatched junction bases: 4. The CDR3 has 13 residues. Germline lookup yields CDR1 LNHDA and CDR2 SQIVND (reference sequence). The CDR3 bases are TGTGCCAGTACCCGAGCGGGGCAAGAGACCCAGTACTTC. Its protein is CASTRAGQETQYF.

The chain's CDR3 is CASRQGAVYGYTF. In DNA, the CDR3 is TGTGCCAGTCGACAGGGGGCGGTCTATGGCTACACCTTC. The gene calls are TRBV7-3 and TRBJ1-2; the match to TRBD1 covers 10 bases. J was trimmed by 4 bases and V by 9 bases; bases with no gene match: 5. CDR1 is SGHTA and CDR2 is FQGTGA in the germline V gene. This CDR3 has 13 amino acids.

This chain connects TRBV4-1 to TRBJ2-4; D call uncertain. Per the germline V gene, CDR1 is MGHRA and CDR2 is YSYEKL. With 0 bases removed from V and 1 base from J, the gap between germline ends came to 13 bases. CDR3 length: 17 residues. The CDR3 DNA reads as TGCGCCAGCAGCCAAGAATCTGGCTCCTGGGCCAAAAACATTCAGTACTTC. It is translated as CASSQESGSWAKNIQYF.

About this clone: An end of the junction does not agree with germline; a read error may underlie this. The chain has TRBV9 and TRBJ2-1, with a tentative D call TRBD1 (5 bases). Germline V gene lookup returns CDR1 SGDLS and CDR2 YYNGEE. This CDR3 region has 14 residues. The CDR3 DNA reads TGTGCCAGCAGCGTAGATGTTGAGGACAACGAGCAGTTCTTC. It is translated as CASSVDVEDNEQFF. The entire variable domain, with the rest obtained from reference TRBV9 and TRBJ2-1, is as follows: DSGVTQTPKHLITATGQRVTLRCSPRSGDLSVYWYQQSLDQGLQFLIQYYNGEERAKGNILERFSAQQFPDLHSELNLSSLELGDSALYFCASSVDVEDNEQFFGPGTRLTVL.

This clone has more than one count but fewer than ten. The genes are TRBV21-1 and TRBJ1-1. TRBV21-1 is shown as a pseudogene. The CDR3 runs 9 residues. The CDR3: CAPPLFAFF. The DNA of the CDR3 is TGTGCCCCCCCGTTATTTGCTTTCTTT.

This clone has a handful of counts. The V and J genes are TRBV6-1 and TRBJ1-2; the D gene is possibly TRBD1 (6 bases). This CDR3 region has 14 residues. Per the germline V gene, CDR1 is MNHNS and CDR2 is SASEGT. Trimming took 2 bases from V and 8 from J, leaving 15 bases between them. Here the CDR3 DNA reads TGTGCCAGCAGTGAACTGGGGCAGGGGCCCGGCTACACCTTC. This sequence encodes CASSELGQGPGYTF.

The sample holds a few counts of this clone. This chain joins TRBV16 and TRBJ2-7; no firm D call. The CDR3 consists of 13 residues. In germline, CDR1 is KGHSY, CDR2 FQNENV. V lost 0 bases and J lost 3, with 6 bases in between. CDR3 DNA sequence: TGTGCCAGCAGCCAATCAGTGAGCTACGAGCAGTACTTC. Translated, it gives CASSQSVSYEQYF.

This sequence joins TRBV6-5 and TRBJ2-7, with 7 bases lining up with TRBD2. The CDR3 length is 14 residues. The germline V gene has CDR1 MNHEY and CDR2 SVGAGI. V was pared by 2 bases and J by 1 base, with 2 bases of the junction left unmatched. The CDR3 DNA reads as TGTGCCAGCAGTTACAGGCGGGAGTCCTACGAGCAGTACTTC. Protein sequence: CASSYRRESYEQYF.

The CDR3 DNA follows: TGTGCCAGCACCCCCCTCGGAGGCGGGCCTCATAGCAATCAGCCCCAGCATTTT. Its protein is CASTPLGGGPHSNQPQHF. The rearrangement uses TRBV7-9 and TRBJ1-5; D gene unclear. V lost 7 bases and J 0 bases, leaving 22 bases between the germline ends. The CDR3 covers 18 residues. Germline loops: CDR1 SEHNR, CDR2 FQNEAQ (reference sequence). Using reference TRBV7-9 and TRBJ1-5 for the parts outside the CDR3, the full variable domain is DTGVSQNPRHKITKRGQNVTFRCDPISEHNRLYWYRQTLGQGPEFLTYFQNEAQLEKSRLLSDRFSAERPKGSFSTLEIQRTEQGDSAMYLCASTPLGGGPHSNQPQHFGDGTRLSIL.

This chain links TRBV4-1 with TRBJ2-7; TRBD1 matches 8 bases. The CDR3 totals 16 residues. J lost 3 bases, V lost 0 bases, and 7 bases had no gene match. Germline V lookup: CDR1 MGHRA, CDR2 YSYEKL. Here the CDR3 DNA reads TGCGCCAGCAGCCAAGATGGGACAGGCAATTTCTACGAGCAGTACTTC. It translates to CASSQDGTGNFYEQYF.